This T cell receptor beta chain was documented in a study of T cells in localized non-small cell lung cancer (TCRdb year 2020). With respect to the entire study: The study analyzed T cell repertoires of 236 early-stage NSCLC patients, comparing tumors and uninvolved tumor-adjacent lungs. The cohort was made up of about 240 treatment-naive NSCLC patients whose localized lung tumors had been resected. The mean age of the NSCLC patients was about 62 years, with 120 to 150 men and 95 to 110 women. The full study reports these points: A median of roughly 60 of the top 100 tumor clones turned up in the paired uninvolved adjacent lung, and under 30 of those clones also ranked among the top 100 of that same adjacent lung. Higher T cell density in blood was associated with longer overall survival, whereas higher clonality in adjacent lung was associated with shorter survival. Because multi-region sequencing of the tumors was not done, intratumor heterogeneity could not be ruled out. Since the design was exploratory, TCR variables were selected using unadjusted p-values with no false-discovery rate correction. Uninvolved tumor-adjacent lung showed the highest T cell clonality, higher than tumor, which suggests more focused antigenic responses in the uninvolved tumor-adjacent lung.

The immunoSEQ Assay was used to sequence TCR beta CDR3 regions from DNA. Turning to the authors' computational methods: T cell density was computed as TCR beta template counts normalized to usable DNA estimated by amplifying housekeeping genes. The preseqR package was used to estimate richness by extrapolating to 400,000 templates for PBMC samples and to 120,000 templates for tissue samples. Clonality was defined by subtracting Pielou's evenness from one. Differential abundance testing on productive amino-acid clonotypes, with a minimum total count of 5 and an alpha of 0.1, was used to identify tissue-enriched TCRs. The Jaccard Index and the Morisita Overlap Index were used to quantify repertoire overlap between compartments. TCR beta CDR3s were clustered by GLIPH together with public tetramer-defined viral CDR3s, and at least three viral sequences plus V-gene enrichment were required for viral motifs. Sourced from immuneACCESS, this table was stored by TCRdb with only in-frame sequences that have V and J called. A share of the clones is absent; for the studies checked, an unresolved V gene accounts for under half, and the remainder has no known explanation. V, J and clone size were drawn from that table, and D and trimming were deduced from the DNA. Here the sample has 20,000 to 25,000 clones; approximately 88% occur a single time. Clones ranked in the top ten supply 9.4% of the sample.

At diagnosis, tumor, uninvolved tumor-adjacent lung and peripheral blood were collected and then preserved as a mix of FFPE and fresh-frozen material. Blood samples were analyzed as peripheral blood mononuclear cells for TCR repertoire profiling. A note on this clone: No cognate antigen has been identified for it. No clone much larger than this one lies a single base away; base qualities are absent.

This clonotype was obtained from a woman aged 40-69 years with stage III lung adenocarcinoma. This specimen consisted of peripheral blood mononuclear cells, obtained before any cancer treatment.

The DNA sequence follows: TGCGCCAGCAGCTTGGGACTATCGCGTTACGAGCAGTACTTC. It encodes CASSLGLSRYEQYF. The rearrangement combines TRBV5-1 with TRBJ2-7; tentative D gene TRBD2, with 5 bases matching. Taken from the germline V gene, the CDR1 and CDR2 loops are SGHRS and YFSETQ. V sheds 0 bases and J sheds 4 bases, leaving 11 bases between their ends. From its cysteine to its phenylalanine, the CDR3 spans 14 amino acids. Kept here is only the CDR3 DNA, which spans 42 bases and is read in frame from base 1.